Shown below are 25 T cell receptor beta chains from a single sample sequenced in a study of shared clonotypes between healthy human individuals (dated by TCRdb to about 2020). Library construction relied on the immunoSEQ multiplex PCR assay. TCRdb took over this immuneACCESS table, retaining in-frame rearrangements with V and J assigned. Such tables are incomplete; in checked studies, under half of the missing clones stem from an unresolved V gene, and the remainder is unexplained. This sample holds hundreds of thousands of clones; around four fifths were observed only once. The biggest ten clones account for around 2% of the sample. Sequencing was carried out using memory CD4+ T cells sorted from blood. The cell subset or site label corresponds to: CD45RA-negative fraction. The source is a woman between 25 and 40 years old in good health.

This sequence joins TRBV28 and TRBJ2-1; 15 nucleotides line up with TRBD2. Germline assignment: CDR1 MDHEN and CDR2 SYDVKM. This CDR3 comprises 15 residues. The trim removed 5 bases at V and 10 bases at J, leaving 6 bases unmatched. The CDR3 spells CASSTGTSGRQEQFF. The CDR3 DNA reads TGTGCCAGCAGTACCGGGACTAGCGGGAGGCAAGAGCAGTTCTTC.

The chain employs TRBV5-1 and TRBJ2-3; 7 positions agree with TRBD1. Trimming removed 2 bases from V and 2 bases from J; junction bases left unmatched: 5. The V gene's germline CDR1 is SGHRS and CDR2 YFSETQ. The length of the CDR3 is 15 residues. CDR3 sequence reads: CASSLPGTATDTQYF. The CDR3 DNA is TGCGCCAGCAGCTTACCTGGGACAGCCACAGATACGCAGTATTTT.

The chain carries TRBV5-6 and TRBJ1-1, with 11 bases aligning to TRBD1. Germline CDR1 reads SGHDT; CDR2 reads YYEEEE. CDR3 length equals 14 residues. The trim removed 2 bases at V and 7 bases at J, leaving 4 bases unmatched. The chain's CDR3 is CASSLGQGAGEAFF. The DNA for the CDR3 is TGTGCCAGCAGCTTAGGACAGGGGGCCGGTGAAGCTTTCTTT.

The CDR3 bases are TGTGCCAGTAGTCGTTCGCCGGGAAAAGACTACAATGAGCAGTTCTTC. It specifies CASSRSPGKDYNEQFF. The chain employs TRBV19 and TRBJ2-1, with D perhaps TRBD2 (5 bases). This CDR3 is 16 amino acids long. CDR1 is LNHDA and CDR2 is SQIVND in the germline V gene (reference sequence). The V end lost 5 bases, the J end lost 3 bases, and 17 bases lay between the germline ends. Together with reference TRBV19 and TRBJ2-1, the CDR3 gives the full variable domain: DGGITQSPKYLFRKEGQNVTLSCEQNLNHDAMYWYRQDPGQGLRLIYYSQIVNDFQKGDIAEGYSVSREKKESFPLTVTSAQKNPTAFYLCASSRSPGKDYNEQFFGPGTRLTVL.

The rearrangement uses TRBV6-1 and TRBJ1-5; D not certain. Germline V gene data show CDR1 as MNHNS and CDR2 as SASEGT. The CDR3 is 15 amino acids. V lost 2 bases and J 5 bases, leaving 13 bases between the germline ends. This chain's CDR3 is CASSERSVWDQPQHF. CDR3 coding DNA: TGTGCCAGCAGTGAAAGATCGGTCTGGGATCAGCCCCAGCATTTT.

The chain carries TRBV25-1 and TRBJ1-1, with TRBD1 matching 7 bases. This CDR3 region has 14 residues. Germline values: CDR1 MGHDK, CDR2 SYGVNS. V shed 4 bases and J 4 bases; nucleotides not matched to a gene: 6. The CDR3 spells CASSAPSGGTEAFF. In DNA form, the CDR3 reads TGTGCCAGCAGTGCCCCCTCAGGGGGCACTGAAGCTTTCTTT.

The chain recombines TRBV6-5 with TRBJ1-5; 8 bases fit TRBD1. The CDR3 has 16 residues. Per germline, CDR1 MNHEY and CDR2 SVGAGI. Trimming took 4 bases from V and 1 from J; bases not matched to a gene: 6. Here the CDR3 DNA reads TGTGCCAGCAGTTCCCAGGGGGCGCTGAGCAATCAGCCCCAGCATTTT. This gives the protein CASSSQGALSNQPQHF.

Remarks on this clone: Other DNA sequences of this sample code for an identical CDR3. This chain connects TRBV11-2 to TRBJ1-3, with D unresolved. The CDR3 length is 15 residues. CDR1 and CDR2 from the germline V gene are SGHAT and FQNNGV. V lost 1 base and J 0 bases, leaving 7 bases between the germline ends. The CDR3 sequence is CASSLVPGSGNTIYF. For the CDR3, the DNA is TGTGCCAGCAGCTTAGTACCGGGCTCTGGAAACACCATATATTTT. Combining the CDR3 with reference TRBV11-2 and TRBJ1-3 gives the whole variable domain EAGVAQSPRYKIIEKRQSVAFWCNPISGHATLYWYQQILGQGPKLLIQFQNNGVVDDSQLPKDRFSAERLKGVDSTLKIQPAKLEDSAVYLCASSLVPGSGNTIYFGEGSWLTVV.

This clone appeared many times. The chain combines TRBV18 with TRBJ2-1, with TRBD2 identical over 9 bases. This CDR3 has 15 residues. J was trimmed by 7 bases and V by 1 base; bases with no gene match: 5. Germline V gene sequence: CDR1 KGHSH, CDR2 LQKENI. As DNA, the CDR3 is TGTGCCAGCTCACCACGAGCGGGAGGTGGTAATGAGCAGTTCTTC. Translation: CASSPRAGGGNEQFF.

A few counts support this clone. The chain couples TRBV6-1 to TRBJ1-2; 9 positions match TRBD1. The V segment lost 2 bases and the J segment 6 bases; nucleotides outside the gene matches: 7. The CDR3 extends over 15 amino acids. The germline CDR1 and CDR2 sequences are MNHNS and SASEGT. CDR3: CASSEIGTGNHGYTF. The CDR3 DNA reads TGTGCCAGCAGTGAAATTGGGACAGGGAATCATGGCTACACCTTC.

The CDR3 DNA is TGTGCCAGCAGTTTCCCGAACAGGGCGGGCGAGACCCAGTACTTC. It encodes CASSFPNRAGETQYF. The chain has TRBV28 and TRBJ2-5, with D tentatively TRBD1 (6 bases). The CDR3 sequence is 15 residues long. The V gene's germline CDR1 is MDHEN and CDR2 SYDVKM. Trimming took 3 bases from V and 5 from J, leaving 16 bases between them.

The CDR3 sequence is CSVEEGGRQSYEQYF. The DNA for the CDR3 is TGCAGCGTTGAAGAAGGGGGGCGACAGTCCTACGAGCAGTACTTC. V gene TRBV29-1 combines with J gene TRBJ2-7; D tentatively reads TRBD1 or TRBD2 (6 bases each). Deletions cut 0 bases from V and 1 base from J, with 13 bases between. CDR1 is SQVTM and CDR2 is ANQGSEA in the germline V gene. This CDR3 is built from 15 residues.

This clone was found a few times. The rearrangement links TRBV30 to TRBJ2-7; D ambiguous. CDR3 length equals 13 residues. The germline CDR1 and CDR2 sequences are GTSNPN and SVGIG (reference sequence). Trimming shortened V by 0 bases and J by 1 base, and 7 bases separated the two germline ends. The CDR3 loop is CAWSVGYSYEQYF. The CDR3 DNA follows: TGTGCCTGGAGTGTAGGTTATTCCTACGAGCAGTACTTC.

The chain uses TRBV27 and TRBJ1-5; D unresolved. CDR1 and CDR2 from the germline V gene are MNHEY and SMNVEV (reference sequence). The CDR3 runs 14 residues. The V end was cut by 3 bases, the J end by 9 bases, with 15 bases between. The CDR3 region is CASSFLPASGPQHF. For the CDR3, the DNA is TGTGCCAGCAGTTTTCTCCCGGCATCGGGGCCCCAGCATTTT.

This chain links TRBV28 with TRBJ1-1; D is perhaps TRBD1 (5 bases). Germline CDR1 reads MDHEN; CDR2 reads SYDVKM. This CDR3 comprises 13 residues. V was shortened by 8 bases and J by 4 bases, with 14 bases between the two germline ends. Here the CDR3 reads CASGRQGGTEAFF. The CDR3, as DNA: TGTGCCAGCGGACGGCAGGGAGGCACTGAAGCTTTCTTT. The full variable domain, its missing parts supplied by reference TRBV28 and TRBJ1-1, is DVKVTQSSRYLVKRTGEKVFLECVQDMDHENMFWYRQDPGLGLRLIYFSYDVKMKEKGDIPEGYSVSREKKERFSLILESASTNQTSMYLCASGRQGGTEAFFGQGTRLTVV.

The chain employs TRBV19 and TRBJ2-1; weak D call: TRBD2 (6 bases). The V gene lost 9 bases and the J gene lost 4 bases, with 13 bases spanning the gap. The CDR3 loop spans 13 amino acids. The germline CDR1 and CDR2 sequences are LNHDA and SQIVND (reference sequence). This chain's CDR3 is CASVGTSYNEQFF. The CDR3 DNA follows: TGTGCCAGCGTCGGGACTTCATACAATGAGCAGTTCTTC.

Turning to this clone: Other DNA sequences in the sample encode the same CDR3. The J gene is TRBJ2-1, the V gene TRBV7-2, with 13 positions matching TRBD2. The germline V gene has CDR1 SGHTA and CDR2 FQGNSA. CDR3 length: 17 amino acids. The junction had 6 bases not matched to a gene; V was cut back by 0 bases and J by 7 bases. CDR3 nucleotide sequence: TGTGCCAGCAGCTTAGCCGGGACTAGCGGGACGTTAAATGAGCAGTTCTTC. Its translation is CASSLAGTSGTLNEQFF.

The CDR3 DNA follows: TGCGCCAGCAGCTCCGACAGAAATTCCTACAATGAGCAGTTCTTC. Residues: CASSSDRNSYNEQFF. The chain uses TRBV5-1 and TRBJ2-1, with TRBD1 as a possible D gene (5 bases). The V end was cut by 3 bases, the J end by 1 base, with 11 bases between. Germline CDR1 is SGHRS and CDR2 is YFSETQ. This CDR3 has 15 amino acids. Complete variable domain (other parts from reference TRBV5-1 and TRBJ2-1): KAGVTQTPRYLIKTRGQQVTLSCSPISGHRSVSWYQQTPGQGLQFLFEYFSETQRNKGNFPGRFSGRQFSNSRSEMNVSTLELGDSALYLCASSSDRNSYNEQFFGPGTRLTVL.

The rearrangement links TRBV5-8 to TRBJ2-5, with 8 bases aligning to TRBD2. Germline V gene sequence: CDR1 SGHTS, CDR2 YDEGEE. The CDR3 covers 15 residues. V shed 6 bases and J 5 bases; nucleotides not matched to a gene: 12. CDR3 bases: TGTGCCAGCACACGCCGGACTAGCTTGGGGGAGACCCAGTACTTC. Translated: CASTRRTSLGETQYF.

This clone was detected a few times. The V and J genes are TRBV11-2 and TRBJ2-5; either TRBD1 or TRBD2 may fit D (7 bases each). Trimming shortened V by 4 bases and J by 3 bases, and 15 bases separated the two germline ends. This CDR3 region has 15 residues. Per the germline V gene, CDR1 is SGHAT and CDR2 is FQNNGV. DNA of the CDR3: TGTGCCAGCAGCTGGACGACAGGGAGGGAAGAGACCCAGTACTTC. Encoded protein: CASSWTTGREETQYF.

The chain joins TRBV19 to TRBJ1-5, with D uncertain. Between the trimmed V and J ends, which lost 6 bases and 0 bases, there was a span of 9 bases. Germline CDR1 and CDR2: LNHDA and SQIVND (reference sequence). The CDR3 length is 14 residues. DNA of the CDR3: TGTGCCAGTAGCCAGGAGTATAGCAATCAGCCCCAGCATTTT. Translating it yields CASSQEYSNQPQHF.

This sequence joins TRBV2 and TRBJ2-7; maybe TRBD2 (6 bases). This CDR3 is built from 18 residues. V was clipped by 3 bases and J by 6 bases, with 27 bases between them. CDR1 is SNHLY and CDR2 is FYNNEI in the germline V gene. The CDR3 region has the DNA TGTGCCAGCAGTGACGCCCGGTTTGGGAAGGGAGGCCTTGTCGAGCAGTACTTC. This sequence encodes CASSDARFGKGGLVEQYF.

The rearrangement links TRBV6-6 to TRBJ2-7; 9 bases agree with TRBD2. Looked up from germline, CDR1 is MNHNY and CDR2 is SVGAGI (reference sequence). The CDR3 totals 14 residues. With 5 bases clipped from V and 2 bases from J, the junction kept 4 bases outside the gene matches. CDR3 bases: TGTGCCAGCAGTCCTTCTAGCGGGGCCTACGAGCAGTACTTC. Encoded protein: CASSPSSGAYEQYF.

The rearrangement links TRBV19 to TRBJ1-2; D gene unclear. Trimming removed 3 bases at V and 8 bases at J, with 19 bases between. The CDR3 extends over 15 amino acids. CDR1 is LNHDA, CDR2 SQIVND, per germline (reference sequence). CDR3 DNA: TGTGCCAGTAGTATGACGGGAGGCACCATCTTGGGCTACACCTTC. This gives the protein CASSMTGGTILGYTF. The entire variable domain, with the rest obtained from reference TRBV19 and TRBJ1-2, is as follows: DGGITQSPKYLFRKEGQNVTLSCEQNLNHDAMYWYRQDPGQGLRLIYYSQIVNDFQKGDIAEGYSVSREKKESFPLTVTSAQKNPTAFYLCASSMTGGTILGYTFGSGTRLTVV.

The V and J genes are TRBV14 and TRBJ2-5, with D perhaps matching TRBD2 (5 bases). With 1 base removed from V and 8 bases from J, the gap between germline ends came to 14 bases. This CDR3 has 14 residues. Germline V gene lookup returns CDR1 SGHDN and CDR2 FVKESK. CDR3 amino acids: CASSQGNGMVTQYF. The CDR3 DNA reads TGTGCCAGCAGCCAAGGAAACGGGATGGTAACCCAGTACTTC.